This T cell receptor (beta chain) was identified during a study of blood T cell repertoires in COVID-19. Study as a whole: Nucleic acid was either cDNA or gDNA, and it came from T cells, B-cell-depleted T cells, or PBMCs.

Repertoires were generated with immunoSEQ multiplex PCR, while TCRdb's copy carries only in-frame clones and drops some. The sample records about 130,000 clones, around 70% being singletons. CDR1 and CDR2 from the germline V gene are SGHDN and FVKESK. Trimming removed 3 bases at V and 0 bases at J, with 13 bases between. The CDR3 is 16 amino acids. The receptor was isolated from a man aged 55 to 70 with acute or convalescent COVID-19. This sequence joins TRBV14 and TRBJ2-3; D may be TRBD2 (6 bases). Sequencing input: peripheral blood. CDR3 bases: TGTGCCAGCAGCCACCCGGGAGACGGTAGCACAGATACGCAGTATTTT. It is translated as CASSHPGDGSTDTQYF.